This entry features one TCR beta chain sequence. The target antigen is unknown. TCRdb reprocessed the RT-PCR reads via MiXCR and lists one record per CDR3 protein. The sample records approximately 11,000 distinct CDR3 sequences, under 85% being singletons. The data derive from a study of yellow fever vaccine responses in identical twins. Study-wide results and caveats: Twin vaccine T cell responses reportedly seemed partly convergent, partly personalized.

This CDR3 contains 14 residues. V dropped 6 bases and J dropped 8 bases, with 16 bases sitting between them. Germline V gene sequence: CDR1 SGHAT, CDR2 FQDESV (reference sequence). V and J are TRBV11-1 and TRBJ1-4; no clear D. The clonotype originates from a woman younger than 35 who received the yellow fever vaccine. The material sequenced was T cells from blood (PBMCs), unsorted or a sorted subset (not recorded which), taken before or after yellow fever vaccination (not recorded which). The CDR3 DNA is TGTGCCAGCAGTGGTACTCCCGACAACGAAAAACTGTTTTTT. It translates to CASSGTPDNEKLFF.